Each of the 20 T cell receptor beta chains below was sequenced from the same sample in a study of blood T cell repertoires in COVID-19. The protocol was immunoSEQ multiplex PCR, while the TCRdb copy is restricted to in-frame clones and leaves out a portion. The data show just over 650,000 clones, approximately 90% seen once. Sequencing used peripheral blood. The receptors shown here come from a woman younger than 30 with acute or convalescent COVID-19.

The chain is built from TRBV25-1 and TRBJ1-5; D unclear. From germline, CDR1 is MGHDK and CDR2 SYGVNS. V gave up 1 base and J gave up 1 base, with 5 bases separating them. This CDR3 comprises 14 residues. The CDR3 spells CASSESGSNQPQHF. The DNA for the CDR3 is TGTGCCAGCAGTGAATCTGGCAGCAATCAGCCCCAGCATTTT.

The chain employs TRBV28 and TRBJ2-7, with D perhaps TRBD1 (6 bases). The germline gives CDR1 MDHEN, CDR2 SYDVKM. The V end was cut by 2 bases, the J end by 3 bases, with 14 bases between. The CDR3 runs 15 residues. The CDR3 region has the DNA TGTGCCAGCAGTTTACACACAGGGTTACGCTACGAGCAGTACTTC. This translates into CASSLHTGLRYEQYF.

This clone has more than one count but fewer than ten. This chain connects TRBV7-8 to TRBJ2-7; weak D call: TRBD2 (5 bases). The V end was cut by 1 base, the J end by 2 bases, with 12 bases between. This CDR3 has 15 amino acids. Germline CDR1 SGHVS, CDR2 FQNEAQ. DNA for the CDR3: TGTGCCAGCAGCTTAGATGGTCGGGGAACCTACGAGCAGTACTTC. Translating it yields CASSLDGRGTYEQYF.

The chain combines TRBV11-2 with TRBJ1-3, with 11 bases lining up with TRBD1. The CDR3 contains 16 residues. The trim removed 5 bases at V and 0 bases at J, leaving 3 bases unmatched. Germline CDR1 and CDR2: SGHAT and FQNNGV. For the CDR3, the DNA is TGTGCCAGCAGCCAAGGGACAGGGGGCTCTGGAAACACCATATATTTT. It translates to CASSQGTGGSGNTIYF.

CDR3: CASSPRARGSVTQYF. The DNA for the CDR3 is TGTGCCAGCAGCCCCAGGGCCCGGGGGAGTGTTACGCAGTATTTT. This chain uses TRBV11-3 with TRBJ2-3; tentatively, D is TRBD2 (6 bases). Trimming cost V 5 bases and J 8 bases, with 20 bases left between them. This CDR3 contains 15 residues. The germline gives CDR1 SGHNT, CDR2 YENEEA.

The gene calls are TRBV5-1 and TRBJ1-2; 11 bases map to TRBD1. The ends lost 4 bases at V and 6 bases at J; junction bases unmatched: 14. There are 17 residues in the CDR3. Germline lookup yields CDR1 SGHRS and CDR2 YFSETQ. The CDR3 DNA is TGCGCCAGCAGCAGGGGCCTAGGACAGGGGGCAGTTGATGGCTACACCTTC. Translated, it gives CASSRGLGQGAVDGYTF.

V gene TRBV12-3 or TRBV12-4 combines with J gene TRBJ1-2; D is ambiguous. Trimming took 1 base from V and 6 from J, leaving 9 bases between them. The CDR3 has 13 amino acids. The CDR3, as DNA: TGTGCCAGCAGTTTAGTGGGAGGGAATGGCTACACCTTC. Its translation: CASSLVGGNGYTF.

The chain is built from TRBV25-1 and TRBJ1-2; the match to TRBD1 covers 7 bases. The CDR3 is 16 residues long. Germline lookup yields CDR1 MGHDK and CDR2 SYGVNS. Losses at the gene ends were 5 bases for V and 3 bases for J; bases not matched to a gene: 12. CDR3 loop: CASSSSKTGLYYGYTF. In nucleotides, the CDR3 is TGTGCCAGCAGTTCATCTAAGACAGGGTTATACTATGGCTACACCTTC.

This chain joins TRBV15 and TRBJ1-2; 8 positions match TRBD1. CDR1 and CDR2 (germline): LNHNV, YYDKDF (reference sequence). The V gene end was trimmed by 4 bases and the J gene end by 1 base; junction bases not matched to a gene: 11. The length of the CDR3 is 17 residues. The CDR3 nucleotides are TGTGCCACCAGCACTGACCCAGGGACAGGAGGTAACTATGGCTACACCTTC. It translates to CATSTDPGTGGNYGYTF.

Notes on this clone: This same CDR3 is encoded by further DNA sequences in the sample. V and J are TRBV30 and TRBJ1-6; TRBD1 matches 7 bases. The germline V gene has CDR1 GTSNPN and CDR2 SVGIG (reference sequence). The length of the CDR3 is 13 residues. V trimming: 5 bases; J trimming: 3 bases; junction bases outside the gene matches: 1. This CDR3 reads CAWGDSYNSPLHF. The CDR3 bases are TGTGCCTGGGGGGACAGCTATAATTCACCCCTCCACTTT.

The chain carries TRBV9 and TRBJ1-2, with 9 bases identical to TRBD1. The CDR3 totals 15 residues. Trimming at V came to 0 bases and at J to 5 bases, leaving 5 bases not matched to a gene. CDR1 is SGDLS and CDR2 is YYNGEE in the germline V gene. The CDR3 sequence: CASSVDPGQGYGYTF. Here the CDR3 DNA reads TGTGCCAGCAGCGTAGATCCTGGACAGGGGTATGGCTACACCTTC.

The chain couples TRBV2 to TRBJ2-7, with 9 bases matching TRBD1. After removal of 3 bases from V and 2 bases from J, the junction contained 2 bases not matched to a gene. The CDR3 extends over 14 amino acids. The germline V gene encodes CDR1 SNHLY and CDR2 FYNNEI. CDR3 protein: CASSDRTGAYEQYF. CDR3 in DNA: TGTGCCAGCAGTGATAGGACAGGGGCCTACGAGCAGTACTTC.

This chain joins TRBV6-6 and TRBJ2-7; 7 bases are a match to TRBD1. V shed 4 bases, J shed 6 bases, and the junction held 9 bases outside the gene matches. Per germline, CDR1 MNHNY and CDR2 SVGAGI (reference sequence). CDR3 length: 14 residues. CDR3 residues: CASSSLGQSFEQYF. In DNA, the CDR3 is TGTGCCAGCAGTTCACTGGGACAGTCGTTCGAGCAGTACTTC.

This rearrangement joins TRBV6-1 to TRBJ2-3; TRBD1 matches 8 bases. Germline CDR1 and CDR2: MNHNS and SASEGT. The CDR3 has 14 residues. The ends lost 3 bases at V and 5 bases at J; junction bases unmatched: 4. CDR3 sequence reads: CASSEDRVLDTQYF. CDR3 nucleotide sequence: TGTGCCAGCAGTGAGGACAGGGTGTTAGATACGCAGTATTTT.

The chain carries TRBV24-1 and TRBJ2-3; no firm D call. The germline V gene encodes CDR1 KGHDR and CDR2 SFDVKD. The CDR3 contains 13 residues. Trimming removed 6 bases from V and 2 bases from J, with 8 bases in between. CDR3 protein: CATSSHSTDTQYF. The CDR3 DNA sequence: TGTGCCACCAGTAGCCATTCCACAGATACGCAGTATTTT.

J is TRBJ2-2 and V is TRBV27; D unresolved. CDR1 is MNHEY and CDR2 is SMNVEV in the germline V gene (reference sequence). CDR3 length: 13 residues. The germline V and J ends were trimmed by 5 bases and 3 bases, with 7 bases remaining between them. The CDR3 DNA reads TGTGCCAGCAGTAGGCAGGACACCGGGGAGCTGTTTTTT. Amino acid sequence: CASSRQDTGELFF.

The chain recombines TRBV5-6 with TRBJ2-7, with D maybe TRBD1 (5 bases). V lost 7 bases and J lost 1, with 21 bases in between. CDR3 size: 16 residues. Per the germline V gene, CDR1 is SGHDT and CDR2 is YYEEEE. The CDR3, as DNA: TGTGCCAGCCGGCAGGGCTCTAGGGCGAATTCCTACGAGCAGTACTTC. It encodes CASRQGSRANSYEQYF.

The chain is built from TRBV12-5 and TRBJ1-4, with 11 bases identical to TRBD1. The V segment lost 7 bases and the J segment 2 bases; nucleotides outside the gene matches: 15. The CDR3 loop spans 19 amino acids. In germline, CDR1 is LGHNT, CDR2 FRNRAP. For the CDR3, the DNA is TGTGCTAGTGCCCCAGGGGAAAGGACAGGGGGCGCGACTAATGAAAAACTGTTTTTT. It specifies CASAPGERTGGATNEKLFF.

Written as DNA, the CDR3 is TGTGCCAGCAGTTACATCGGAGGGGCTAACTATGGCTACACCTTC. This codes for CASSYIGGANYGYTF. This chain links TRBV6-2 or TRBV6-3 with TRBJ1-2; D possibly corresponds to TRBD1 (5 bases). The CDR3 extends over 15 amino acids. The V and J ends lost 2 bases and 0 bases respectively, with 10 bases between them. CDR1 is MNHEY and CDR2 is SVGEGT in the germline V gene.

The genes are TRBV27 and TRBJ1-1; a possible D gene is TRBD1 (5 bases). CDR1 MNHEY and CDR2 SMNVEV come from the germline V gene (reference sequence). This CDR3 has 14 amino acids. V was cut by 6 bases and J by 0 bases, with 11 bases left in between. The CDR3 is CASRSGGVNTEAFF. The CDR3 region has the DNA TGTGCCAGCAGGTCCGGGGGGGTGAACACTGAAGCTTTCTTT.